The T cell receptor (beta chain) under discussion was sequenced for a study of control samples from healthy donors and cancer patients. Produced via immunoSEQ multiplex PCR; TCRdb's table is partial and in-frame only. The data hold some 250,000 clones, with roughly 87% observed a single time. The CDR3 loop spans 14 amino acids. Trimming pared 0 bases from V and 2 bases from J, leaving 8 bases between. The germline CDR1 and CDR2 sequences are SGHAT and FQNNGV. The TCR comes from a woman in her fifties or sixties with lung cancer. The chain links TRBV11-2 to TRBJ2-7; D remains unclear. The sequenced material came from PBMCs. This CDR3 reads CASSLDRGAYEQYF. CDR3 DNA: TGTGCCAGCAGCTTAGATCGTGGTGCCTACGAGCAGTACTTC.